This T cell receptor (beta chain) comes out of a study of blood T cell repertoires in COVID-19. On the study more broadly: Specimens from acute and convalescent COVID-19 originated in the United States, Italy and Spain. The cDNA or gDNA used as material had been derived from T cells, B-cell-depleted T cells, or PBMCs.

In the original analysis: Reference gene primer amplification gave estimated nucleated cell counts. The data were produced by immunoSEQ multiplex PCR, yet TCRdb's version contains in-frame clones alone and is incomplete. V, J and clone size derive from that table, while D and trimming were established from the DNA sequence. In the table there are some 97,000 clones, less than 95% of which are singletons. The germline V gene encodes CDR1 MNHEY and CDR2 SVGAGI. The V segment lost 6 bases and the J segment 7 bases; nucleotides outside the gene matches: 10. This CDR3 region has 14 residues. The TCR was taken from a man in his fifties or sixties with acute or convalescent COVID-19. The rearrangement uses TRBV6-5 and TRBJ1-2, with 8 nucleotides matching TRBD1. Sequencing was done on a sample of peripheral blood. The CDR3 DNA is TGTGCCAGCAGCGGCGGAACAGGGGGACTTGGCTACACCTTC. Amino acids: CASSGGTGGLGYTF.